This T cell receptor beta chain was recorded in a study of beta chain features in type 1 diabetes. Study as a whole: Cell yields, age and gender were similar between patients and healthy donors.

The investigators reverse transcribed all of the isolated RNA, so they sequenced expressed TCRB transcripts. TCRdb keeps only in-frame clones here, not all; method: immunoSEQ multiplex PCR. The table has some 500,000 clones, about an eighth seen once. There are 15 residues in the CDR3. The sample holds a few counts of this clone. Its specificity is unknown. Each sorted population was over 98% pure. Study-level findings and limits: TCRB rearrangement may or may not be influenced by HLA type; here this remained unresolved.

The sequence was collected from a woman aged 18 to 35 in good health. The sample consisted of naive CD4+ T cells from blood. The rearrangement joins TRBV21-1 to TRBJ1-6; the table names TRBD1, a call not compared with the DNA. TRBV21-1 is shown as a pseudogene. CDR3 bases: TGTGCCAGCAGCAAAGGGCCGACAGCAAAAGTACCCCTCCACTTT. Translating it yields CASSKGPTAKVPLHF.